This entry describes one T cell receptor beta chain. Trimming removed 5 bases at V and 0 bases at J, with 11 bases between. This CDR3 is 14 amino acids long. The V gene's germline CDR1 is SGHAT and CDR2 FQNNGV. The data belong to a study of blood T cell repertoires in COVID-19. Study at large: Nucleic acid was either cDNA or gDNA, and it came from T cells, B-cell-depleted T cells, or PBMCs.

Repertoires were generated with immunoSEQ multiplex PCR, while TCRdb's copy carries only in-frame clones and drops some. The sample comprises roughly 300,000 clones, roughly nine tenths of which are singletons, and under 6.5% rests with the top ten. The V call is TRBV11-2, the J call TRBJ2-7; D remains ambiguous. Sequenced: peripheral blood. This TCR derives from a man between 18 and 35 years old who had recovered from COVID-19. In nucleotides, the CDR3 is TGTGCCAGCAGCCCTTGGGCAATCTCCTACGAGCAGTACTTC. This sequence encodes CASSPWAISYEQYF.